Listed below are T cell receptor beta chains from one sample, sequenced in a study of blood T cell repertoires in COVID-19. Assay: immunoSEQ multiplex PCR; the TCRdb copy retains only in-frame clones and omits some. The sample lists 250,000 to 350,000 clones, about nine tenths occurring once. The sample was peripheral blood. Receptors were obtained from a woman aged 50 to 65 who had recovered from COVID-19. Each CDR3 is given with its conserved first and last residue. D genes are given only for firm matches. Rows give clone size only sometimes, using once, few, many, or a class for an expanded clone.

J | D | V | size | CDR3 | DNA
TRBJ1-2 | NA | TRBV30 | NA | CAWIDGASVRGYGYTF | TGTGCCTGGATCGATGGGGCCAGTGTCAGGGGATATGGCTACACCTTC
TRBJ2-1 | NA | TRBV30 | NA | CAWRDPSVEQFF | TGTGCCTGGAGGGACCCTAGCGTTGAGCAGTTCTTC
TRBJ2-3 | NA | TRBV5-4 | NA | CASSFGWGGTDTQYF | TGTGCCAGCAGCTTCGGGTGGGGGGGCACAGATACGCAGTATTTT
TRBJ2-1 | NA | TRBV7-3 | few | CASSLGGPLYNEQFF | TGTGCCAGCAGTCTCGGGGGGCCCCTCTACAATGAGCAGTTCTTC
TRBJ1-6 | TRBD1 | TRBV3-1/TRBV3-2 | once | CASSPEWTGDVLHF | TGTGCCAGCAGCCCGGAGTGGACAGGGGATGTCCTCCACTTT
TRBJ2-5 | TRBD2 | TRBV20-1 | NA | CSASFLAGGKETQYF | TGCAGTGCTAGTTTCCTGGCGGGGGGGAAAGAGACCCAGTACTTC
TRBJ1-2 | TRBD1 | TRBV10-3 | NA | CAITTGEANYGYTF | TGTGCCATCACCACAGGGGAAGCTAACTATGGCTACACCTTC
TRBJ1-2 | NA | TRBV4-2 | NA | CASSQDEESPTYGYTF | TGTGCCAGCAGCCAAGACGAGGAGTCGCCTACCTATGGCTACACCTTC
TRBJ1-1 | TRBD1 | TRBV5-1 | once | CASSAGQGETEAFF | TGCGCCAGCAGCGCGGGACAGGGCGAAACTGAAGCTTTCTTT
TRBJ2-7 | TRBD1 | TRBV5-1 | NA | CASSLLGQVGSYEQYF | TGCGCCAGCAGCTTGTTGGGACAGGTGGGGAGTTACGAGCAGTACTTC
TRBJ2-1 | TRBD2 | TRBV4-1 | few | CASSQVGASGLYNEQFF | TGCGCCAGCAGCCAGGTTGGAGCTAGCGGGTTATACAATGAGCAGTTCTTC
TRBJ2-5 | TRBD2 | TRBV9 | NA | CASSGPLVERENTQETQYF | TGTGCCAGCAGCGGCCCCCTGGTAGAGCGGGAGAACACCCAAGAGACCCAGTACTTC
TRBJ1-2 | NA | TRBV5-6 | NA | CASSLQHLDSTGYTF | TGTGCCAGCAGCTTGCAACATCTAGATAGTACGGGCTACACCTTC
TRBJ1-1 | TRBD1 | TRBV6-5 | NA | CASSDSNRGRVEAFF | TGTGCCAGCAGTGACTCCAACAGGGGGCGCGTCGAAGCTTTCTTT
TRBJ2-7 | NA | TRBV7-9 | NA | CASSRGSFSSYEQYF | TGTGCCAGCAGCCGAGGGTCGTTTAGCTCCTACGAGCAGTACTTC
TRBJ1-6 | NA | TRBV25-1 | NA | CASSELDSNSPLHF | TGTGCCAGCAGTGAGTTGGACAGCAATTCACCCCTCCACTTT
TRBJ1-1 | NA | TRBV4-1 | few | CASSQHRANTEAFF | TGCGCCAGCAGCCAGCACAGGGCGAACACTGAAGCTTTCTTT
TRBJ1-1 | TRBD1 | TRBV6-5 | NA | CASSSGGANTEAFF | TGTGCCAGCAGCTCAGGGGGCGCGAACACTGAAGCTTTCTTT
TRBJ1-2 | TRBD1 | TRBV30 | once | CAWKYRGFYGYTF | TGTGCCTGGAAGTACAGGGGTTTTTATGGCTACACCTTC
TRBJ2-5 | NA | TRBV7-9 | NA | CASSLAATRGETQYF | TGTGCCAGCAGCTTAGCCGCAACTAGAGGAGAGACCCAGTACTTC
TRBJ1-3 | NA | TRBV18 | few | CASSPPRSLSGNTIYF | TGTGCCAGCTCACCGCCACGGAGTCTCTCTGGAAACACCATATATTTT
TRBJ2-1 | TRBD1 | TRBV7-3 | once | CASSLIGDSSYNEQFF | TGTGCCAGCAGCTTAATTGGGGACAGCTCCTACAATGAGCAGTTCTTC
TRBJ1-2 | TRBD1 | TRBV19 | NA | CASSEQGSYGYTF | TGTGCCAGTAGTGAACAGGGGAGCTATGGCTACACCTTC
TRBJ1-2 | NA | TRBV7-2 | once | CASSFNRWGVGYGYTF | TGTGCCAGCAGCTTTAATCGATGGGGGGTCGGGTATGGCTACACCTTC
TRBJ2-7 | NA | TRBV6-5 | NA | CASSYSGGVPYEQYF | TGTGCCAGCAGTTACTCGGGGGGAGTCCCCTACGAGCAGTACTTC
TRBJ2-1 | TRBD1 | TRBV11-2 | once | CASSLSSRGYRNEQFF | TGTGCCAGCAGCTTAAGTAGCAGGGGGTATCGTAATGAGCAGTTCTTC
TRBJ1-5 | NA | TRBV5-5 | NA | CASSLPGGNQPQHF | TGTGCCAGCAGCTTGCCAGGGGGCAATCAGCCCCAGCATTTT
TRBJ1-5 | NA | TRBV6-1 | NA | CASRGGGVNQPQHF | TGTGCCAGCAGGGGGGGAGGGGTCAATCAGCCCCAGCATTTT
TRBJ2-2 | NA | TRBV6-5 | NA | CASQANTGELFF | TGTGCCAGCCAGGCGAACACCGGGGAGCTGTTTTTT
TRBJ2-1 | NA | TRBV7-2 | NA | CASRLDRTLYNEQFF | TGTGCCAGCAGATTGGACAGAACTCTCTACAATGAGCAGTTCTTC
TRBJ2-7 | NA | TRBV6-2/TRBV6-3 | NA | CASSWPGEGAYEQYF | TGTGCCAGCAGTTGGCCCGGGGAGGGGGCCTACGAGCAGTACTTC
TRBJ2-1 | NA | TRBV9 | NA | CASSLSRGGLNEQFF | TGTGCCAGCTCCCTATCAAGGGGGGGCCTCAATGAGCAGTTCTTC
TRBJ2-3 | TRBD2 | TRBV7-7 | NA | CASSLLAGGTDTQYF | TGTGCTAGCAGCCTACTAGCGGGTGGGACAGATACGCAGTATTTT
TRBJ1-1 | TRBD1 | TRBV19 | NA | CASSSGQARDTEAFF | TGTGCCAGTAGTTCAGGACAGGCCCGGGACACTGAAGCTTTCTTT
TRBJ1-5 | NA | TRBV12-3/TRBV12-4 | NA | CASSDGRGPQHF | TGTGCCAGCAGCGATGGGAGGGGGCCCCAGCATTTT
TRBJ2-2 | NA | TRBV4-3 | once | CASRQDSRGGELFF | TGCGCCAGCAGACAAGATAGTAGGGGCGGGGAGCTGTTTTTT
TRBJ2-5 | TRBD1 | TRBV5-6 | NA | CASSRTQGAWETQYF | TGTGCCAGCAGCCGTACGCAGGGGGCTTGGGAGACCCAGTACTTC
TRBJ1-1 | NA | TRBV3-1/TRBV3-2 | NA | CASSQDLGSSGGGSMNTEAFF | TGTGCCAGCAGCCAAGATCTCGGTTCAAGTGGGGGGGGATCCATGAACACTGAAGCTTTCTTT
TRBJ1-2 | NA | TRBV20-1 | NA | CSASATVNYGYTF | TGCAGTGCTAGTGCCACAGTTAACTATGGCTACACCTTC
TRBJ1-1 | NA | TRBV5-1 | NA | CASSLGQGFRYAFF | TGCGCCAGCAGCTTGGGGCAGGGATTTAGGTACGCTTTCTTT
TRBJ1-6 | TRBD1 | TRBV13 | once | CASSLGDRGSSYNSPLHF | TGTGCCAGCAGCTTGGGGGACAGGGGAAGCTCCTATAATTCACCCCTCCACTTT
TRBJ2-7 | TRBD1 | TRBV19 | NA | CASRGTAPSYEQYF | TGTGCCAGTAGGGGGACAGCTCCTTCCTACGAGCAGTACTTC
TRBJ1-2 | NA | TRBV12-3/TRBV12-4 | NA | CASSLVQGHGYTF | TGTGCCAGCAGTTTAGTCCAGGGCCATGGCTACACCTTC
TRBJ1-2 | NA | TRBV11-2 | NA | CASSLQRGRSDYGYTF | TGTGCCAGCAGCCTCCAAAGGGGGAGATCGGACTATGGCTACACCTTC
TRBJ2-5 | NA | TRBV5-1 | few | CASSWGHGQETQYF | TGCGCCAGCAGCTGGGGACATGGCCAAGAGACCCAGTACTTC
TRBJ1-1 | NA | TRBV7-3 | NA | CASSWGQNTEAFF | TGTGCCAGCAGCTGGGGACAGAACACTGAAGCTTTCTTT
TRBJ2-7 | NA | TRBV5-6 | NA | CASSLPTVPYEQYF | TGTGCCAGCAGCTTACCGACAGTACCCTACGAGCAGTACTTC
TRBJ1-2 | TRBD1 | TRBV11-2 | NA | CASSTPRGILNYGYTF | TGTGCCAGCAGCACCCCCAGGGGGATCTTAAACTATGGCTACACCTTC
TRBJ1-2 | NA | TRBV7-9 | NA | CASSLASGNYGYTF | TGTGCCAGCAGCTTAGCGAGCGGAAACTATGGCTACACCTTC
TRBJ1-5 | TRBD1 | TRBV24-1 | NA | CATSDSGTGGQPQHF | TGTGCCACCAGTGACTCAGGGACAGGGGGTCAGCCCCAGCATTTT
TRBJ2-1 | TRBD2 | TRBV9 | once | CASSVGTSGRALVNEQFF | TGTGCCAGCAGCGTAGGGACTAGCGGGAGGGCCCTCGTGAATGAGCAGTTCTTC
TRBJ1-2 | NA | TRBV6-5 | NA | CASSSGGEGGYTF | TGTGCCAGCAGTTCGGGGGGGGAAGGTGGCTACACCTTC
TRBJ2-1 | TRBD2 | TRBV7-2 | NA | CASSLLAGGPVEQFF | TGTGCCAGCAGCCTCCTAGCGGGAGGACCGGTTGAGCAGTTCTTC